This T cell receptor beta chain is from a study of T cell responses to AZD1222 COVID-19 vaccine. Study outcomes and limitations: Mapped onto spike, vaccine-associated CD4 TCRs spanned it and were dominant at 160-218 and 743-854. The peak T cell response came first, and repertoires were sampled only after it. At baseline, seropositivity was found in only 6 or 7 AZD1222 recipients.

The method was immunoSEQ multiplex PCR; TCRdb's version includes in-frame clones alone and lacks a portion of them. The sample yields about 93,000 clones, 88% seen once. This CDR3 is built from 13 residues. Trimming shortened V by 6 bases and J by 4 bases, and 13 bases separated the two germline ends. From germline, CDR1 is MNHEY and CDR2 SVGAGI. Comment on this clone: Its antigen remains unknown.

The chain combines TRBV6-5 with TRBJ2-7, with D tentatively TRBD1 (5 bases). This specimen was peripheral blood, taken on day 0 of AZD1222 vaccination. The clonotype was recovered from an adult in good health. CDR3 loop: CASSPEPGYEQYF. CDR3 nucleotides: TGTGCCAGCAGCCCCGAACCAGGGTACGAGCAGTACTTC.